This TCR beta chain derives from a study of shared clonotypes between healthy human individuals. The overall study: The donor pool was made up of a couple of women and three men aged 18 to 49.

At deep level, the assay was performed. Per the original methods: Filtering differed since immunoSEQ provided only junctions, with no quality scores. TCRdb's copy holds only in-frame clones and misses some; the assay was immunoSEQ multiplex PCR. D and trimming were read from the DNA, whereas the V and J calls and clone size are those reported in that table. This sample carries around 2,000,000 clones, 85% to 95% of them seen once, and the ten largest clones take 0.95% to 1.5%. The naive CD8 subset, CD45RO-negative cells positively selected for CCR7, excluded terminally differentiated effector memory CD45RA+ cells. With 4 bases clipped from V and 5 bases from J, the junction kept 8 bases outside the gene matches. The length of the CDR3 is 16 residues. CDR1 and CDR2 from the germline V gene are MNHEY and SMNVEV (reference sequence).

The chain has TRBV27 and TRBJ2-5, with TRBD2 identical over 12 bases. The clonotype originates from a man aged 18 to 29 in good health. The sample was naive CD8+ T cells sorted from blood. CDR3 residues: CASSSLAGGSWETQYF. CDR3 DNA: TGTGCCAGCAGTTCACTAGCGGGGGGAAGTTGGGAGACCCAGTACTTC.